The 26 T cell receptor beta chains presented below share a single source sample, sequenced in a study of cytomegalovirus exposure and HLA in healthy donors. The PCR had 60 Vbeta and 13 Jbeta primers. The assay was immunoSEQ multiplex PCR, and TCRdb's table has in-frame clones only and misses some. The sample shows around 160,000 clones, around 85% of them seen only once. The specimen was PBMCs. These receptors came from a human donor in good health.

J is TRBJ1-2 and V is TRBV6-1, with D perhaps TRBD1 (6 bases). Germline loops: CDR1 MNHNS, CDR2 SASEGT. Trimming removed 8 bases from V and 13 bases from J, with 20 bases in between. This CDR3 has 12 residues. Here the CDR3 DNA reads TGTGCCAGCTCTTTCGGGACACTCGTCGTCACCTTC. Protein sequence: CASSFGTLVVTF.

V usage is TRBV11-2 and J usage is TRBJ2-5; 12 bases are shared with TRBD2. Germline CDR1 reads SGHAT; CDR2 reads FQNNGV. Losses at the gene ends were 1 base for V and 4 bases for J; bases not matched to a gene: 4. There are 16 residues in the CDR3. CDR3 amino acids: CASSLGLAGGRETQYF. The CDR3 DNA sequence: TGTGCCAGCAGCTTAGGGCTAGCGGGGGGGAGAGAGACCCAGTACTTC.

The CDR3 loop reads CSVTGHSGNTIYF. The CDR3 coding sequence is TGCAGCGTTACAGGCCACTCTGGAAACACCATATATTTT. The rearrangement uses TRBV29-1 and TRBJ1-3; tentative D call: TRBD1 (5 bases). CDR1 SQVTM and CDR2 ANQGSEA come from the germline V gene. The V gene lost 5 bases and the J gene lost 0 bases, with 8 bases spanning the gap. The CDR3 sequence is 13 residues long.

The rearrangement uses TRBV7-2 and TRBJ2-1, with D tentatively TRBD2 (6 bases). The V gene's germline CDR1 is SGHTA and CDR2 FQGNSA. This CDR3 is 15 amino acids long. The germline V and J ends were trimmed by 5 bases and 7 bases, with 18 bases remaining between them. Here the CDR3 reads CASSHVEGLYNEQFF. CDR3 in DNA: TGTGCCAGCAGCCACGTGGAGGGTCTGTATAATGAGCAGTTCTTC.

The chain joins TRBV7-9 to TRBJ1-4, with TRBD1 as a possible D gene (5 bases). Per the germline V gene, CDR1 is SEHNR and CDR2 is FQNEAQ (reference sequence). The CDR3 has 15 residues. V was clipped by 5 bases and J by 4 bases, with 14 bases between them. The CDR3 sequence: CASSRVGAINEKLFF. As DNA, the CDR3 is TGTGCCAGCAGCCGAGTAGGGGCGATTAATGAAAAACTGTTTTTT.

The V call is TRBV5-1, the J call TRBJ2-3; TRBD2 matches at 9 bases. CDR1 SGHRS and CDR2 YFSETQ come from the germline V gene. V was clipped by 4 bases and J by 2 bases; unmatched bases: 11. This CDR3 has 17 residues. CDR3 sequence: CASSPHNSGGLTDTQYF. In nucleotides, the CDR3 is TGCGCCAGCAGCCCTCACAATAGCGGGGGCCTCACAGATACGCAGTATTTT.

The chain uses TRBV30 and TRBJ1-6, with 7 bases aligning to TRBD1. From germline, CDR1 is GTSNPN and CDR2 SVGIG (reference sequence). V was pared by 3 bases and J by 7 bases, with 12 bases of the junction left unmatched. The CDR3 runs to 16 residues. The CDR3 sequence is CAWSTLDREGNSPLHF. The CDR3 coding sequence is TGTGCCTGGAGCACCCTTGACAGGGAAGGGAATTCACCCCTCCACTTT.

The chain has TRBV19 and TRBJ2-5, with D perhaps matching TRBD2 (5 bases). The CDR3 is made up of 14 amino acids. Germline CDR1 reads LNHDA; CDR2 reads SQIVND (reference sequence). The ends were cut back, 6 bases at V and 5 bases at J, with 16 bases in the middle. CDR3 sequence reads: CASSPGRGMETQYF. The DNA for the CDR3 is TGTGCCAGTAGCCCGGGGAGAGGGATGGAGACCCAGTACTTC.

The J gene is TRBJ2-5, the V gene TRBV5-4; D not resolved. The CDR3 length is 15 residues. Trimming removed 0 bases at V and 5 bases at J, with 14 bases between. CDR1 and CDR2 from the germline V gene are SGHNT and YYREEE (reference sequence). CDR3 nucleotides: TGTGCCAGCAGCTTGGAAAGCGTGGGTGTGGAGACCCAGTACTTC. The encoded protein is CASSLESVGVETQYF.

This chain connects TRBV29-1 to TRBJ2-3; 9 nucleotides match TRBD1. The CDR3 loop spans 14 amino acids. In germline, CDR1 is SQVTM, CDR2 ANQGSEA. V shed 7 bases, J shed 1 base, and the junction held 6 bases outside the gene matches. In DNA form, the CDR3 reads TGCAGCGCTCGGACAGGGGTGGGCACAGATACGCAGTATTTT. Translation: CSARTGVGTDTQYF.

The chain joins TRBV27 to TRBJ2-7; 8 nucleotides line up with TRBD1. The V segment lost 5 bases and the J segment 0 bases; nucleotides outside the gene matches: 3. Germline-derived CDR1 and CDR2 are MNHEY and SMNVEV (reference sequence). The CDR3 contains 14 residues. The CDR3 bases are TGTGCCAGCAGTCCAGGGGGCGCCTCCTACGAGCAGTACTTC. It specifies CASSPGGASYEQYF.

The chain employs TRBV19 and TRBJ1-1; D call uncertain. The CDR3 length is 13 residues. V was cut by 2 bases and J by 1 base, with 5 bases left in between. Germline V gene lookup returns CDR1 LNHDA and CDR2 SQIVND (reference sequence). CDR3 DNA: TGTGCCAGTAGTATATCAGGGAACACTGAAGCTTTCTTT. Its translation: CASSISGNTEAFF.

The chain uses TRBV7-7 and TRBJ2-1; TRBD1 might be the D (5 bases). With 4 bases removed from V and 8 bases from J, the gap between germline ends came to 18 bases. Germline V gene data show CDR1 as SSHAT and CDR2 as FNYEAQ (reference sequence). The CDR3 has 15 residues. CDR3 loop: CASSSLQGGIDEQFF. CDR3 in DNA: TGTGCCAGCAGCTCGCTGCAGGGCGGCATCGATGAGCAGTTCTTC.

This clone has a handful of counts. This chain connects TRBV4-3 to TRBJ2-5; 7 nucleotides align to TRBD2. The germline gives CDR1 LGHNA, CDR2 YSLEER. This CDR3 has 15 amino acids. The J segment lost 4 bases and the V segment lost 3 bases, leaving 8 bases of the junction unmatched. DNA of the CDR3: TGCGCCAGCAGCCAGAGCGGACTAGAAGGAGAGACCCAGTACTTC. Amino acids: CASSQSGLEGETQYF.

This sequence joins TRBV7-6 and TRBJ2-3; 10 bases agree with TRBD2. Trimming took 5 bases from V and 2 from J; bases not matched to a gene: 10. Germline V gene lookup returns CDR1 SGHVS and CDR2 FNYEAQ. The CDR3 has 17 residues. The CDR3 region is CASSPGLATTYTDTQYF. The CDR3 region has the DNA TGTGCCAGCAGCCCGGGACTAGCGACTACTTACACAGATACGCAGTATTTT.

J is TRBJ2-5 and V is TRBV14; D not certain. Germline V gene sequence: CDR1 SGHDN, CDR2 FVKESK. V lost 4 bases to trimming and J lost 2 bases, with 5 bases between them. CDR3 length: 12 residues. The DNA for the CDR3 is TGTGCCAGCAGCCCCGGGCAAGAGACCCAGTACTTC. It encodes CASSPGQETQYF.

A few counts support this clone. CDR3 amino acids: CASSPSQTGGADGYTF. The CDR3 nucleotides read TGCGCCAGCAGCCCCTCCCAGACAGGGGGCGCCGATGGCTACACCTTC. V gene TRBV4-1 combines with J gene TRBJ1-2; 10 bases agree with TRBD1. This CDR3 comprises 16 residues. Germline lookup yields CDR1 MGHRA and CDR2 YSYEKL. V gave up 4 bases and J gave up 6 bases; unmatched junction bases: 11.

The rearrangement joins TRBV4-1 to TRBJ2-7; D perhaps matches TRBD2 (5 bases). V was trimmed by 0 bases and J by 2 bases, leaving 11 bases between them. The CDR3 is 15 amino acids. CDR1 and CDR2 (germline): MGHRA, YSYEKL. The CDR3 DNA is TGCGCCAGCAGCCAAGATCCGGACTCAACCTACGAGCAGTACTTC. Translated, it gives CASSQDPDSTYEQYF.

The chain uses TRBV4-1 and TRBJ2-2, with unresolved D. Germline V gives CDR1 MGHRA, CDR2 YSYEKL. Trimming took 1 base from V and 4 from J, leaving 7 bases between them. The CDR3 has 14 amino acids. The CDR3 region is CASSQGLSTGELFF. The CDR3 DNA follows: TGCGCCAGCAGCCAAGGGCTGTCCACCGGGGAGCTGTTTTTT.

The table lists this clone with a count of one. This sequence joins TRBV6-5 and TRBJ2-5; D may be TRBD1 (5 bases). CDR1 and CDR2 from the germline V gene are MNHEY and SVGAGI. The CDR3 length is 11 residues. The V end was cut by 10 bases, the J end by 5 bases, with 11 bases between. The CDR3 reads CATARGETQYF. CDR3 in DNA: TGTGCCACAGCAAGGGGCGAGACCCAGTACTTC.

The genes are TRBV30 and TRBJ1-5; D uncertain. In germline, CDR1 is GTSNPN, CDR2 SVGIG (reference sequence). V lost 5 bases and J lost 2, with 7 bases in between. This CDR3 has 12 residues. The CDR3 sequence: CAWAECNQPQHF. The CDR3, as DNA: TGTGCCTGGGCGGAATGCAATCAGCCCCAGCATTTT.

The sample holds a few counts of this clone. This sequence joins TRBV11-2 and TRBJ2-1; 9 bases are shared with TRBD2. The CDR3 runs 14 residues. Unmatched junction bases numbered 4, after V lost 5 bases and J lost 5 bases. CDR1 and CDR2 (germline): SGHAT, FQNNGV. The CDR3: CASSPSGANNEQFF. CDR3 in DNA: TGTGCCAGCAGCCCTAGCGGGGCTAACAATGAGCAGTTCTTC.

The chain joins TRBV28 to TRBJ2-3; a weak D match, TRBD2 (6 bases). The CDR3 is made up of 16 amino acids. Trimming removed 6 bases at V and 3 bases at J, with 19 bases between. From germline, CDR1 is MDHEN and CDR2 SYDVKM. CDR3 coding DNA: TGTGCCAGCAGGCCCACCGGGGGAGTCTTTACAGATACGCAGTATTTT. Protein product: CASRPTGGVFTDTQYF.

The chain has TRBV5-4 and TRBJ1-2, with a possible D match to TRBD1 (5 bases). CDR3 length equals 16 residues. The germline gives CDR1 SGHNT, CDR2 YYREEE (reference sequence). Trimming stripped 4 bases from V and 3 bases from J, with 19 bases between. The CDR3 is CASSTKTGLRDYGYTF. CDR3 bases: TGTGCCAGCAGCACGAAAACAGGACTAAGGGACTATGGCTACACCTTC.

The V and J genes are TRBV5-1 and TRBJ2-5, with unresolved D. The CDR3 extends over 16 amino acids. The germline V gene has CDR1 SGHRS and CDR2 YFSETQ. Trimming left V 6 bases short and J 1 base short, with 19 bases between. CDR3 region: CASTASAVNTQETQYF. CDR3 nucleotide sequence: TGCGCCAGCACCGCGTCTGCGGTAAATACCCAAGAGACCCAGTACTTC.

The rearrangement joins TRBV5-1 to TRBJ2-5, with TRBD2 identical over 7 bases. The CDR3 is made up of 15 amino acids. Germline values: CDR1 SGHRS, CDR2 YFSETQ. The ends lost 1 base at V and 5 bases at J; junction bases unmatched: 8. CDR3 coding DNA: TGCGCCAGCAGCTTGACGCGACCGGGAGGTGAGACCCAGTACTTC. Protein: CASSLTRPGGETQYF.